This entry is about one TCR beta chain. Its matching antigen is unknown. Assay used: immunoSEQ multiplex PCR; TCRdb lists only in-frame clones, some missing. Found here are about 50,000 clones, roughly 88% of them singletons; the top ten hold about 0.68%. These data belong to a study of OX40 agonist ivuxolimab in advanced cancers. Study summary: Eligibility rules accepted prior anti-PD-1, anti-PD-L1 or anti-CTLA-4 therapy, and around 38% had some. Broader study findings: At 0.1 to 3.0 mg/kg, CD4+ and CD8+ blood T cells expanded clonally by week 6.

Germline V lookup: CDR1 MDHEN, CDR2 SYDVKM. The CDR3 covers 12 residues. V shed 5 bases, J shed 8 bases, and the junction held 5 bases outside the gene matches. This receptor was identified in an adult with an advanced solid tumor such as melanoma, head and neck, liver or kidney cancer. The sequences come from CD4+ or CD8+ T cells sorted from blood, collected in a trial of the OX40 agonist ivuxolimab. This chain links TRBV28 with TRBJ1-2; TRBD1 matches 7 bases. The CDR3 nucleotides are TGTGCCAGCAGTCTGACAGGGCAAGGCTACACCTTC. Its translation is CASSLTGQGYTF.